A selection of T cell receptor beta chains follows, all from one sample in a study of T cells after posttransplantation cyclophosphamide. Repertoires were generated with immunoSEQ multiplex PCR, while TCRdb's copy carries only in-frame clones and drops some. The sample shows 3,000 to 3,500 clones, approximately 89% of them seen only once. The sample consisted of PBMCs, taken after allogeneic stem cell transplant with posttransplant cyclophosphamide. The receptor set was obtained from a female patient aged 50-60 years who received an allogeneic stem cell transplant from an unrelated donor, was CMV-positive, and had acute and chronic GVHD. These T cells may partly come from the graft donor. Both conserved end residues are part of each CDR3. The D gene is left open where the match is weak. Clone size, where shown, is once, few, many, or a class for clones that have expanded.

J gene,D gene,V gene,clone size,CDR3 DNA,CDR3 protein
TRBJ2-5,TRBD1,TRBV10-3,NA,TGTGCCATCAGAGGGACAGGGGATCAAGAGACCCAGTACTTC,CAIRGTGDQETQYF
TRBJ2-1,NA,TRBV11-2,NA,TGTGCCAGCAGCTTAGCAACGGGAGAGCAGTTCTTC,CASSLATGEQFF
TRBJ2-1,TRBD1,TRBV7-9,once,TGTGCCAGCAGCTCAAGACAGGGTAATGAGCAGTTCTTC,CASSSRQGNEQFF
TRBJ2-1,TRBD2,TRBV6-4,NA,TGTGCCAGCAGTTGGGCCGGAAGCGGGGCCTCCTACAATGAGCAGTTCTTC,CASSWAGSGASYNEQFF
TRBJ2-1,NA,TRBV10-3,NA,TGTGCCACCCGGGAGACAGCCTACAATGAGCAGTTCTTC,CATRETAYNEQFF
TRBJ1-6,TRBD1,TRBV4-1,NA,TGCGCCAGCAGCCAGCCTACGACAGGGGGCTGGAATTCACCCCTCCACTTT,CASSQPTTGGWNSPLHF
TRBJ2-7,NA,TRBV9,NA,TGTGCCAGCAGCGTAGCGGCAACAGGGGAGGACTTC,CASSVAATGEDF
TRBJ1-6,TRBD1,TRBV10-3,NA,TGTGCCATCAGTGAGTTCGTACAGGGGGTTGATTCACCCCTCCACTTT,CAISEFVQGVDSPLHF
TRBJ2-7,NA,TRBV21-1,NA,TGTGCCAGCAGCAAAGCGGGGGGGGAGGGGTCCGGATACGAGCAGTACTTC,CASSKAGGEGSGYEQYF
TRBJ1-4,NA,TRBV2,NA,TGTGCCCGCGCTATAGGAGGGAACGGTGAAAAACTGTTTTTT,CARAIGGNGEKLFF
TRBJ2-3,TRBD2,TRBV5-1,NA,TGCGCCAGCAGTTCGTACGGGGGGTCTAGCACAGATACGCAGTATTTT,CASSSYGGSSTDTQYF
TRBJ2-1,NA,TRBV7-2,NA,TGTGCCAGCAGCTTCAAGCGGGCTGCCTACAATGAGCAGTTCTTC,CASSFKRAAYNEQFF
TRBJ2-1,TRBD1,TRBV4-3,NA,TGCGCCAGCAGCCCCAGGACAGGAAGCTACAATGAGCAGTTCTTC,CASSPRTGSYNEQFF
TRBJ2-2,NA,TRBV4-2,once,TGTGCCAGCAGACGGACCGCGGGGAACACCGGGGAGCTGTTTTTT,CASRRTAGNTGELFF
TRBJ2-1,NA,TRBV7-7,NA,TGTGCCAGCAGCTTAGATCTTTTGACTAGCAATGAGCAGTTCTTC,CASSLDLLTSNEQFF
TRBJ2-3,TRBD2,TRBV10-2,once,TGCGCCACCAGACTAGCGGGTACAGATACGCAGTATTTT,CATRLAGTDTQYF
TRBJ2-5,TRBD1,TRBV28,NA,TGTGCCAGCAGTGGGACAGCCCCACGGCCGTACTTC,CASSGTAPRPYF
TRBJ2-3,TRBD2,TRBV28,NA,TGTGCCAGCAGTTTCTTACCGGGACTAGCGGGTGATAGCACAGATACGCAGTATTTT,CASSFLPGLAGDSTDTQYF
TRBJ1-5,NA,TRBV18,NA,TGTGCCAGCTCACCTGGCGGTAGCAATCAGCCCCAGCATTTT,CASSPGGSNQPQHF
TRBJ1-5,TRBD1,TRBV7-7,NA,TGTGCCAGCAGCAAAGCGGCAACTCCCGGGAGGGGGCGCATCGGTCAGCCCCAGCATTTT,CASSKAATPGRGRIGQPQHF
TRBJ1-5,NA,TRBV9,NA,TGTGCCAGCAGCGTAGAAGGAGGGCCCCAGCATTTT,CASSVEGGPQHF
TRBJ2-7,TRBD1,TRBV6-5,NA,TGTGCCACCCTAACTTTGGGGGACAGGGGTTACGAGCAGTACTTC,CATLTLGDRGYEQYF
TRBJ2-7,TRBD2,TRBV18,NA,TGTGCCAGCTCACCACTAGCGGGACGGGATAGCGAGCAGTACTTC,CASSPLAGRDSEQYF
TRBJ2-3,NA,TRBV4-3,NA,TGCGCCAGCAGCCAAGATTACGGTACTCCAGATACGCAGTATTTT,CASSQDYGTPDTQYF
TRBJ2-4,TRBD2,TRBV7-9,NA,TGTGCCAGCAGCCCCGGGGGGGAAAACATTCAGTACTTC,CASSPGGENIQYF
TRBJ2-1,NA,TRBV18,NA,TGTGCCAGCTCACCGCGGGACCCCCTCGCCAGCTCCTACAATGAGCAGTTCTTC,CASSPRDPLASSYNEQFF
TRBJ2-3,TRBD2,TRBV5-1,NA,TGCGCCAGCGGTAAATTGGGACTAGCGGGGGAAGATACGCAGTATTTT,CASGKLGLAGEDTQYF
TRBJ2-7,TRBD1,TRBV4-2,NA,TGTGCCAGCAGCCGGCCAGGACAGGGCCCCTACGAGCAGTACTTC,CASSRPGQGPYEQYF